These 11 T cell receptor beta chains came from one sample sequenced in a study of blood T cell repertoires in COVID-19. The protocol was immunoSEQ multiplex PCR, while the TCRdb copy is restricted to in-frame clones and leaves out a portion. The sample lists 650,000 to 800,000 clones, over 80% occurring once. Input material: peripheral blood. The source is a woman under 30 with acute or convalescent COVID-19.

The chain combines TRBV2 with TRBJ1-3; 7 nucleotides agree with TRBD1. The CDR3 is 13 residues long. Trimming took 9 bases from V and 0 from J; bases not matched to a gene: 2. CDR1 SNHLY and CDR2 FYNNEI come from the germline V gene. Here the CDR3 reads CARRDSSGNTIYF. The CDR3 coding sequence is TGTGCCAGACGGGACAGCTCTGGAAACACCATATATTTT.

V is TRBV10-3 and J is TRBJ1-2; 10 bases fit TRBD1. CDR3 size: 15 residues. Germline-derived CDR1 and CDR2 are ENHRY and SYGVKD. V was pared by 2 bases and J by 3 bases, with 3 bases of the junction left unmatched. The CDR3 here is CAISEGTGVDYGYTF. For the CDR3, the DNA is TGTGCCATCAGTGAGGGGACAGGGGTTGACTATGGCTACACCTTC.

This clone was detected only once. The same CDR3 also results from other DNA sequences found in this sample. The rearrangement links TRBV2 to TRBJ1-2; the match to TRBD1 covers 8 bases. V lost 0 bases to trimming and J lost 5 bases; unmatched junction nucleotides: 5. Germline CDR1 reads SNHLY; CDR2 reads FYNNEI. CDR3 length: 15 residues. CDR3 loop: CASSEAGTGIYGYTF. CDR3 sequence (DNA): TGTGCCAGCAGTGAAGCCGGGACAGGCATATATGGCTACACCTTC.

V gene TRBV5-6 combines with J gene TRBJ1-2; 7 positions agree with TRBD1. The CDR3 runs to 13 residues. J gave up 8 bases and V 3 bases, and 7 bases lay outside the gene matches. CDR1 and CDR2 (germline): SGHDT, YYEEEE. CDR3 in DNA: TGTGCCAGCAGCTCAACCGGGACAGACGGCTACACCTTC. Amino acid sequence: CASSSTGTDGYTF.

The CDR3 spells CASSFEAVDNSPLHF. CDR3 coding DNA: TGTGCCAGCAGCTTTGAGGCGGTCGATAATTCACCCCTCCACTTT. The genes are TRBV7-9 and TRBJ1-6; no definite D call. The CDR3 contains 15 residues. Between the trimmed V and J ends, which lost 3 bases and 5 bases, there was a span of 11 bases. Per the germline V gene, CDR1 is SEHNR and CDR2 is FQNEAQ (reference sequence). Full variable domain (remainder filled in from reference TRBV7-9 and TRBJ1-6): DTGVSQNPRHKITKRGQNVTFRCDPISEHNRLYWYRQTLGQGPEFLTYFQNEAQLEKSRLLSDRFSAERPKGSFSTLEIQRTEQGDSAMYLCASSFEAVDNSPLHFGNGTRLTVT.

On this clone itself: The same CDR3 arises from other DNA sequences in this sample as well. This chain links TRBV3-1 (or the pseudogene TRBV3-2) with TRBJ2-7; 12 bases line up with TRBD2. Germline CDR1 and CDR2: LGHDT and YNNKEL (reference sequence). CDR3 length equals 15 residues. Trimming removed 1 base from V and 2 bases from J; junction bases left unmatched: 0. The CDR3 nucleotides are TGTGCCAGCAGCCAAGGGACTAGCGGGGCCTACGAGCAGTACTTC. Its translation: CASSQGTSGAYEQYF.

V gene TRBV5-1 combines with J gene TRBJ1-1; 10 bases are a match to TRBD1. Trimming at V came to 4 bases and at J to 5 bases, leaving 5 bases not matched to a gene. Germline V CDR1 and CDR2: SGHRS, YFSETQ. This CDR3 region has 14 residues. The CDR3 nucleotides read TGCGCCAGCAGCCCGGGGGACAGGGGTACTGAAGCTTTCTTT. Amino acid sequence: CASSPGDRGTEAFF.

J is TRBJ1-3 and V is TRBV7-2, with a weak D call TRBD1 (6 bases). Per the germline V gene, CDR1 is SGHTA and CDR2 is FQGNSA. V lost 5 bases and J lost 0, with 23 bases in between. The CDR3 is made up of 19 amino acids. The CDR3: CASSTRQAPREVSGNTIYF. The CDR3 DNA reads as TGTGCCAGCAGCACCAGACAGGCGCCCCGAGAGGTCTCTGGAAACACCATATATTTT.

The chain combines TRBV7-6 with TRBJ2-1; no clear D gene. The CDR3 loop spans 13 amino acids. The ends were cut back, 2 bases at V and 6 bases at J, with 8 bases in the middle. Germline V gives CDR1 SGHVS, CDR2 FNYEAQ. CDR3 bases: TGTGCCAGCAGCTTAAGCGTCGGCAATGAGCAGTTCTTC. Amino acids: CASSLSVGNEQFF.

The CDR3 DNA is TGCGCCAGCAGCCAAATACAGAATGGTGGAAAACTGTTTTTT. Protein: CASSQIQNGGKLFF. The V gene is TRBV4-1, the J gene TRBJ1-4; no clear D. The ends were cut back, 2 bases at V and 10 bases at J, with 14 bases in the middle. This CDR3 has 14 amino acids. Germline V gene sequence: CDR1 MGHRA, CDR2 YSYEKL.

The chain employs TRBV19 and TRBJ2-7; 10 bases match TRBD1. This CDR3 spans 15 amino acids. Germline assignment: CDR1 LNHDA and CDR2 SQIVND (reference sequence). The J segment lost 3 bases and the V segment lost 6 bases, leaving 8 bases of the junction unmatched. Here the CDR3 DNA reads TGTGCCAGTAGAGGAGAGGACAGGGGGAACTACGAGCAGTACTTC. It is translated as CASRGEDRGNYEQYF.